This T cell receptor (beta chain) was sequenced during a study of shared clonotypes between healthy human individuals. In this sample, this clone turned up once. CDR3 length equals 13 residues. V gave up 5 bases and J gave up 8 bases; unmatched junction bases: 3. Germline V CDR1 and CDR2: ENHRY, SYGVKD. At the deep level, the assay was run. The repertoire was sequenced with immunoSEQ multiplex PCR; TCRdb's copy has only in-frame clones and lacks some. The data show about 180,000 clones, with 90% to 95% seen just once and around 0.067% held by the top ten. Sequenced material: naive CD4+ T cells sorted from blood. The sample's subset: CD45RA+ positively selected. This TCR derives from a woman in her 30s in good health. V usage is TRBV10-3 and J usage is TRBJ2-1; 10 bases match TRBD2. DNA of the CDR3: TGTGCCATCAGTAAACTAGCGGGATATGAGCAGTTCTTC. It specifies CAISKLAGYEQFF.